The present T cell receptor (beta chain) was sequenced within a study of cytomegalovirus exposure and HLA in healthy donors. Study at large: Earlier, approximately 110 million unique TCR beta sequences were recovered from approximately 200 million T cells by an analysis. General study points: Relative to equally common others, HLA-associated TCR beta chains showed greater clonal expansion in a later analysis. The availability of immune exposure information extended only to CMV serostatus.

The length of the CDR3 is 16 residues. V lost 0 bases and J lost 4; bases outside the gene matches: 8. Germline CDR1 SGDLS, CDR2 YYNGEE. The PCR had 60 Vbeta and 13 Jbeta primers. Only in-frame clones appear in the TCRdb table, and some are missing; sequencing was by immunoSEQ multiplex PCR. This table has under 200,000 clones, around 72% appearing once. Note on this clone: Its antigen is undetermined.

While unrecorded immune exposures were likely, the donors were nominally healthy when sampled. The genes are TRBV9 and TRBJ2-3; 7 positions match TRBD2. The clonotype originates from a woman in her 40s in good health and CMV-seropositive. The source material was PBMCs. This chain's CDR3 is CASSVEAGVCSDTQYF. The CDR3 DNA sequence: TGTGCCAGCAGCGTAGAGGCGGGAGTTTGCTCAGATACGCAGTATTTT.